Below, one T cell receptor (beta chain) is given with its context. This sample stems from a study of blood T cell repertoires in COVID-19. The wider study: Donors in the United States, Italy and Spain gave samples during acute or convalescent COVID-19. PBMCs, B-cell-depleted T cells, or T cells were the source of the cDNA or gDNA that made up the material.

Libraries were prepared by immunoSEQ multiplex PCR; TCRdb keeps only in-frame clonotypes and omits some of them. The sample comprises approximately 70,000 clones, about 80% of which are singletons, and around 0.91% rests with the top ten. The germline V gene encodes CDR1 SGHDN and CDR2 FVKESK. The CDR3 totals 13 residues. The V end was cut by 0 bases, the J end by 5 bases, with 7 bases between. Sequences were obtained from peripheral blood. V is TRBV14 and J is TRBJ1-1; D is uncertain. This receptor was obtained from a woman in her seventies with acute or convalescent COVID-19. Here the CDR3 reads CASSQDSLTEAFF. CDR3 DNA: TGTGCCAGCAGCCAAGATTCTCTAACTGAAGCTTTCTTT.